A single sample is the source of the 8 T cell receptor beta chains below, sequenced in a study of cytomegalovirus exposure and HLA in healthy donors. The study ran its PCR with 60 Vbeta and 13 Jbeta primers. Clones were sequenced by immunoSEQ multiplex PCR, and TCRdb holds only the in-frame ones, with some missing. The table records 95,000 to 150,000 clones, around 81% of them present only once. Sequencing was done on a sample of PBMCs. The receptors shown here come from a woman in her forties in good health and CMV-seronegative.

The chain joins TRBV6-5 to TRBJ2-3; D possibly corresponds to TRBD2 (6 bases). Per the germline V gene, CDR1 is MNHEY and CDR2 is SVGAGI. This CDR3 has 14 amino acids. V shed 3 bases and J shed 4 bases, with 11 bases lying between them. CDR3 bases: TGTGCCAGCAGTTATCGGAGGGGTTCAGATACGCAGTATTTT. Translated, it gives CASSYRRGSDTQYF.

V usage is TRBV19 and J usage is TRBJ1-5, with 7 bases identical to TRBD1. CDR3 size: 15 residues. CDR1 LNHDA and CDR2 SQIVND come from the germline V gene (reference sequence). V lost 6 bases to trimming and J lost 3 bases; unmatched junction nucleotides: 8. In DNA form, the CDR3 reads TGTGCCAGTAGCAACAGGGGAGCGAACAATCAGCCCCAGCATTTT. This codes for CASSNRGANNQPQHF.

V gene TRBV6-5 combines with J gene TRBJ1-1; D gene ambiguous. The CDR3 totals 15 residues. The ends were cut back, 1 base at V and 3 bases at J, with 12 bases in the middle. Germline V gene data show CDR1 as MNHEY and CDR2 as SVGAGI. CDR3 sequence (DNA): TGTGCCAGCAGTTACTTAAGACTGGGAGACACTGAAGCTTTCTTT. Translation gives CASSYLRLGDTEAFF.

The chain links TRBV5-5 to TRBJ2-5; 8 bases match TRBD1. Per the germline V gene, CDR1 is SGHKS and CDR2 is YYEKEE (reference sequence). J was trimmed by 1 base and V by 4 bases; bases with no gene match: 3. The CDR3 contains 14 residues. For the CDR3, the DNA is TGTGCCAGCAGCCACACAGGGGGCCAAGAGACCCAGTACTTC. Its protein product is CASSHTGGQETQYF.

The V gene is TRBV2, the J gene TRBJ1-4; 11 nucleotides line up with TRBD1. The CDR3 sequence is 17 residues long. Unmatched junction bases numbered 12, after V lost 7 bases and J lost 5 bases. Looked up from germline, CDR1 is SNHLY and CDR2 is FYNNEI. CDR3 DNA sequence: TGTGCCAGCACTATTCGGACAGGGGGCCCTAGGAATGAAAAACTGTTTTTT. This codes for CASTIRTGGPRNEKLFF.

The gene calls are TRBV4-1 and TRBJ2-7; D possibly corresponds to TRBD1 (5 bases). Germline values: CDR1 MGHRA, CDR2 YSYEKL. With 0 bases removed from V and 3 bases from J, the gap between germline ends came to 12 bases. There are 15 residues in the CDR3. CDR3 amino acids: CASSQDGADLYEQYF. CDR3 DNA sequence: TGCGCCAGCAGCCAAGATGGGGCAGACCTCTACGAGCAGTACTTC.

This chain links TRBV28 with TRBJ1-4, with no clear D. The CDR3 contains 14 residues. CDR1 and CDR2 (germline): MDHEN, SYDVKM. V lost 6 bases and J 7 bases, leaving 15 bases between the germline ends. CDR3 residues: CASRSRALAEKLFF. CDR3 nucleotides: TGTGCCAGCAGAAGCCGGGCCCTAGCTGAAAAACTGTTTTTT.

V gene TRBV6-5 combines with J gene TRBJ2-3, with D unclear. This CDR3 region has 13 residues. The germline CDR1 and CDR2 sequences are MNHEY and SVGAGI. V lost 7 bases to trimming and J lost 2 bases, with 10 bases between them. The CDR3 region is CASTGPNTDTQYF. The CDR3 DNA follows: TGTGCCAGCACGGGTCCGAACACAGATACGCAGTATTTT.